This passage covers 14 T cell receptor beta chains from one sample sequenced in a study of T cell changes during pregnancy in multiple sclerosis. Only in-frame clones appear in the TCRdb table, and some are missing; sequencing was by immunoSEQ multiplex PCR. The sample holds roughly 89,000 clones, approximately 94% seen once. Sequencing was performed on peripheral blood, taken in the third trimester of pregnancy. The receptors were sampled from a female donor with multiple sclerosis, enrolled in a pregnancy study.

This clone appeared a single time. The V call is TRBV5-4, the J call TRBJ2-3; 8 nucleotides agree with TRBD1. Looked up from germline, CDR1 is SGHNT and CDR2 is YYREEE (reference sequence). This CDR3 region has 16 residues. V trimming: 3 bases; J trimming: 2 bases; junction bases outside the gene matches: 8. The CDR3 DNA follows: TGTGCCAGCAGCTCCCCCGAACAGGGGGTCACAGATACGCAGTATTTT. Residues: CASSSPEQGVTDTQYF.

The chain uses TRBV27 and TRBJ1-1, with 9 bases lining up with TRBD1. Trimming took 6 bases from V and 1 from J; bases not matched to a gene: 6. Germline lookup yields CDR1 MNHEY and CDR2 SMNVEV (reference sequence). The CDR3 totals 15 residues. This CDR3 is CASRMRDRANTEAFF. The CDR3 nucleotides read TGTGCCAGCAGGATGAGGGACAGGGCGAACACTGAAGCTTTCTTT.

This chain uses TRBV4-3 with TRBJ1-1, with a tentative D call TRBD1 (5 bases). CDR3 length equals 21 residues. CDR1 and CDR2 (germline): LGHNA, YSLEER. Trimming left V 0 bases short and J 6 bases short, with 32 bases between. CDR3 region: CASSQESPFFVEAGRFPEAFF. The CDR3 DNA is TGCGCCAGCAGCCAAGAAAGCCCCTTTTTTGTGGAGGCAGGGAGGTTCCCTGAAGCTTTCTTT.

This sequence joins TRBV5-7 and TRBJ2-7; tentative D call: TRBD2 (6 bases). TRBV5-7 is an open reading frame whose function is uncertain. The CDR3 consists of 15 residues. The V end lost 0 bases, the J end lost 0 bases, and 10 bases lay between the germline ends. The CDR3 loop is CASSLGLACSYEQYF. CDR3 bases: TGTGCCAGCAGCTTGGGTCTAGCGTGCTCCTACGAGCAGTACTTC.

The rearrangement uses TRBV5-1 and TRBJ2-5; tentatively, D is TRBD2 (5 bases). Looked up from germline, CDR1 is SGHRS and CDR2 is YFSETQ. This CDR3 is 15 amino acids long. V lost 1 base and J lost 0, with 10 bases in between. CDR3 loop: CASSLLGAYQETQYF. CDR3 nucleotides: TGCGCCAGCAGCTTGTTGGGAGCGTACCAAGAGACCCAGTACTTC.

CDR3 bases: TGTGCCAGCAGTTTATCAGGGCGTACGAACACCGGGGAGCTGTTTTTT. It codes for CASSLSGRTNTGELFF. The chain couples TRBV28 to TRBJ2-2, with D possibly being TRBD1 (5 bases). Trimming pared 1 base from V and 0 bases from J, leaving 9 bases between. Germline assignment: CDR1 MDHEN and CDR2 SYDVKM. The CDR3 is 16 amino acids.

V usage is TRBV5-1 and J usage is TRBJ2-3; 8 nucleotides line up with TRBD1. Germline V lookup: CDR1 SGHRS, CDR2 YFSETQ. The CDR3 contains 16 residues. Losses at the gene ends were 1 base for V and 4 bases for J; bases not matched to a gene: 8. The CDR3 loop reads CASSLRGQGSADTQYF. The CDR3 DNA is TGCGCCAGCAGCTTGCGTGGACAGGGATCGGCAGATACGCAGTATTTT. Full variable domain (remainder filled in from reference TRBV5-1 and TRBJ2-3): KAGVTQTPRYLIKTRGQQVTLSCSPISGHRSVSWYQQTPGQGLQFLFEYFSETQRNKGNFPGRFSGRQFSNSRSEMNVSTLELGDSALYLCASSLRGQGSADTQYFGPGTRLTVL.

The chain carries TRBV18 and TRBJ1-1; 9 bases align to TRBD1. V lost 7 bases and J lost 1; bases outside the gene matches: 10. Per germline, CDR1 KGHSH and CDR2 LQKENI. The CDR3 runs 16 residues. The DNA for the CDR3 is TGTGCCAGCTTCACCACTCGGACAGGGGAGAACACTGAAGCTTTCTTT. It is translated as CASFTTRTGENTEAFF.

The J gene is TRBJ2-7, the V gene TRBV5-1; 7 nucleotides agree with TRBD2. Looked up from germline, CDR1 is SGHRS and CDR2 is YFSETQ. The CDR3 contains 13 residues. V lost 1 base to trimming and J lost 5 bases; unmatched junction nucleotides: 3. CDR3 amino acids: CASSLTGGNEQYF. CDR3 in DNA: TGCGCCAGCAGCTTGACGGGGGGAAACGAGCAGTACTTC.

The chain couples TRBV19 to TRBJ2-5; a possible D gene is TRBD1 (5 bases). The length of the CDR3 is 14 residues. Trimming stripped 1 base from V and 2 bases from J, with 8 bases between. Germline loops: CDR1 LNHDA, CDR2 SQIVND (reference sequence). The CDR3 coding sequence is TGTGCCAGTAGTATAGGGGCAGGGCAAGAGACCCAGTACTTC. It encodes CASSIGAGQETQYF.

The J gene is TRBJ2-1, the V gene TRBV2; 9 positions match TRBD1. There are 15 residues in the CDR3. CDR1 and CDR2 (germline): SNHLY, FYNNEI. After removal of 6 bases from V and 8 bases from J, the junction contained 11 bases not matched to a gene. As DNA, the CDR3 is TGTGCCAGCAGACTTAACAGGGGGCTAGGATATGAGCAGTTCTTC. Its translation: CASRLNRGLGYEQFF.

CDR3 nucleotides: TGCGCCAGCAGCTTGGGGTTACTGACAGGGGTTAACACTGAAGCTTTCTTT. Translated: CASSLGLLTGVNTEAFF. The chain combines TRBV5-1 with TRBJ1-1; 8 nucleotides line up with TRBD1. J gave up 2 bases and V 0 bases, and 9 bases lay outside the gene matches. The CDR3 loop spans 17 amino acids. The germline V gene encodes CDR1 SGHRS and CDR2 YFSETQ.

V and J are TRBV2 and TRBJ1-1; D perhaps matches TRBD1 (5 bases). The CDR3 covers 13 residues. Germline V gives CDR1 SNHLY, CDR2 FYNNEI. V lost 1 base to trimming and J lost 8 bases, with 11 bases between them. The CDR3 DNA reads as TGTGCCAGCAGTGAAGTGGGGCCCCGGGAAGCTTTCTTT. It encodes CASSEVGPREAFF.

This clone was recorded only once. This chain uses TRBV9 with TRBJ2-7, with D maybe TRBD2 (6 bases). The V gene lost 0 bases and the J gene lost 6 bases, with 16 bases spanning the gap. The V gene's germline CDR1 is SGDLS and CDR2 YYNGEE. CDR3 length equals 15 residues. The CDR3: CASSVVGGEGSEQYF. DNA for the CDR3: TGTGCCAGCAGCGTAGTTGGAGGGGAAGGCTCCGAGCAGTACTTC.